This T cell receptor beta chain was recovered during a study of human T cells and chemical hapten exposure. For the study at large: While the approximately 24-week study was under way, patients received diphenylcyclopropenone on the scalp every week. Study results and limitations: The number of TCRs over 1 in 1000 frequency stayed unchanged after DPC.

This sample's time point: pre-sensitization, week 0. Treatment denoted: therapeutic diphenylcyclopropenone sensitization with weekly scalp DPC. From germline, CDR1 is PRHDT and CDR2 FYEKMQ (reference sequence). This CDR3 contains 14 residues. V was cut by 5 bases and J by 3 bases, with 14 bases left in between. As handled by the study authors: Per-sample TCR counts ranged from roughly 20,000 to 750,000, median about 100,000. TCRdb passed the RACE reads through MiXCR, listing each CDR3 protein once. The V and J calls shown here were made by TCRdb, not taken from the authors' results. Of over 300,000 distinct CDR3 sequences in the sample, 5.1% were seen once. This clonotype was recorded at least ten times. Its antigen remains unknown.

The TCR sequence derives from a woman in her fifties or sixties with alopecia areata. Some clones in this sample may be carry-over from other donors' samples. The sample in question was whole blood, obtained in connection with sensitization to the hapten diphenylcyclopropenone (DPC). This chain links TRBV13 with TRBJ2-7; D is undetermined. The CDR3 sequence is CASSGPEMIYEQYF. Written as DNA, the CDR3 is TGTGCCAGCAGCGGCCCCGAGATGATCTACGAGCAGTACTTC.